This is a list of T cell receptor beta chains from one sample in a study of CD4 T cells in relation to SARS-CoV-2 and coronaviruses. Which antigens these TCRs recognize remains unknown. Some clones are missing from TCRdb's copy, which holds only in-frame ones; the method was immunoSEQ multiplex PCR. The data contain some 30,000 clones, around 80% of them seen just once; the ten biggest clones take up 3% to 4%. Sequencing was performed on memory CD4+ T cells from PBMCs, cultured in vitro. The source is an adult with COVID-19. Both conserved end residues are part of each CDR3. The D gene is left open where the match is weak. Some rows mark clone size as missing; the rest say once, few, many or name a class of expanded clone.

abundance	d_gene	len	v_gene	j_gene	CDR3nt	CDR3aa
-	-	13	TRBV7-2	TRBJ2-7	TGTGCCAGCAGCTTCCAGCTAGCCCGCGAGCAGTACTTC	CASSFQLAREQYF
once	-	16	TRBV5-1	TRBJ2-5	TGCGCCAGCAGCCGGGGGGCAATCAATATCCAAGAGACCCAGTACTTC	CASSRGAINIQETQYF
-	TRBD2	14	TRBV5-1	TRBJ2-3	TGCGCCAGCAGCTCGCCAGCGGGGGGAGATACGCAGTATTTT	CASSSPAGGDTQYF
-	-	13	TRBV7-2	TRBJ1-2	TGTGCCAGCAGACTTAGCGGGTCTTCTGGCTACACCTTC	CASRLSGSSGYTF
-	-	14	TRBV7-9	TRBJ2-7	TGTGCCAGCAGCTTAAGTCCGGGCAGCAACGAGCAGTACTTC	CASSLSPGSNEQYF
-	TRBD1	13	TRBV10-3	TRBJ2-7	TGTGCCACCACGGGACAGGAGTTGGTCGAGCAGTACTTC	CATTGQELVEQYF
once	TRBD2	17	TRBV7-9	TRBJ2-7	TGTGCCAGCAGTTCCAGCGGGGGGGAGGACAACGAATACGAGCAGTACTTC	CASSSSGGEDNEYEQYF
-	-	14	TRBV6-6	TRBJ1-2	TGTGCCAGCAGTTACTCAACGACAGCCATAAGCTACACCTTC	CASSYSTTAISYTF
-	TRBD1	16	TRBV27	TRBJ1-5	TGTGCCAGCAGTCCGGACAGGGGGGGGGCCAATCAGCCCCAGCATTTT	CASSPDRGGANQPQHF
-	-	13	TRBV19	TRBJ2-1	TGTGCCAGTAGCCGGACCGGGACCACAGAGCAGTTCTTC	CASSRTGTTEQFF
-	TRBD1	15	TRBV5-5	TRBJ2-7	TGTGCCAGCAGGTGGGTCGGGACAGGGATGTACGAGCAGTACTTC	CASRWVGTGMYEQYF
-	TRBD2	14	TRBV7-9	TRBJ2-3	TGTGCCAGCAGCTCGACTAACGGGGGGGATACGCAGTATTTT	CASSSTNGGDTQYF
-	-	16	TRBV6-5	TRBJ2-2	TGTGCCAGCAGTTGGGATCCCGGGATGGACACCGGGGAGCTGTTTTTT	CASSWDPGMDTGELFF
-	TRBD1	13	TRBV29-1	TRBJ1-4	TGCAGCGCAAGGACAGGGAAGCATGAAAAACTGTTTTTT	CSARTGKHEKLFF
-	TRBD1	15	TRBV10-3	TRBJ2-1	TGTGCCATCAATTCCGAAGGGGGCAATTGGGATGAGCAGTTCTTC	CAINSEGGNWDEQFF
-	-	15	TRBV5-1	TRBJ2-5	TGCGCCAGCAGTTTAGCGTCTCCGGTACGGGAGACCCAGTACTTC	CASSLASPVRETQYF
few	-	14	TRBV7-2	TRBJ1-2	TGTGCCAGCAGCTTAGTTTCCCAGTTACCTGGCTACACCTTC	CASSLVSQLPGYTF
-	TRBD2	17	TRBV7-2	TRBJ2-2	TGTGCCAGCAGCTCATACCGACTAGCGGGAGGGGCCGGGGAGCTGTTTTTT	CASSSYRLAGGAGELFF
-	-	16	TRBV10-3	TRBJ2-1	TGTGCCATCAGTGAGGCCATGACTGGGTCCTACAATGAGCAGTTCTTC	CAISEAMTGSYNEQFF
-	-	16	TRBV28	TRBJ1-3	TGTGCCAGCAGTTTACTAAGGGACTTATCTGGAAACACCATATATTTT	CASSLLRDLSGNTIYF
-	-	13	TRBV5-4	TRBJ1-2	TGTGCCAGCAGCCCCTCTGGGAACTATGGCTACACCTTC	CASSPSGNYGYTF
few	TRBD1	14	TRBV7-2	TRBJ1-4	TGTGCCAGCAGCTTAGCTGGGACAGGTGAAAAACTGTTTTTT	CASSLAGTGEKLFF
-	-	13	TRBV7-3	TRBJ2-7	TGTGCCAGCAGCGCGGACACCCAAAGTGAGCAGTACTTC	CASSADTQSEQYF
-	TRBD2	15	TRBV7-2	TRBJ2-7	TGTGCCAGCACGGGCGGGGGAGCCCGACCCCCCGAGCAGTACTTC	CASTGGGARPPEQYF
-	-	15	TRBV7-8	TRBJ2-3	TGTGCCAGCAGCTTAGCTCAGGGGAACACAGATACGCAGTATTTT	CASSLAQGNTDTQYF
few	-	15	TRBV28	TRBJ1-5	TGTGCCAGCAGTTTCGCCAGGGGAGGGAATCAGCCCCAGCATTTT	CASSFARGGNQPQHF
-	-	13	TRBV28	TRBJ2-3	TGTGCCAGCGTATACACACGAGGGGATACGCAGTATTTT	CASVYTRGDTQYF